Listed below are T cell receptor beta chains from one sample, sequenced in a study of blood T cell repertoires in COVID-19. The repertoire was sequenced with immunoSEQ multiplex PCR; TCRdb's copy has only in-frame clones and lacks some. Here the sample spans over 40,000 clones, approximately 86% being singletons. Sequences were obtained from peripheral blood. The source is a woman of 80 years or more with acute or convalescent COVID-19. Each CDR3 is given with its conserved first and last residue. The D gene is left open where the match is weak. A clone size is listed for some rows: how often the clone was seen (once, few, many), or a class if it is expanded.

V: TRBV7-2; D: NA; J: TRBJ1-5; size: NA; CDR3: CASSLHAGTGSPQHF; DNA: TGTGCCAGCAGCTTACACGCGGGAACCGGCTCGCCCCAGCATTTT
V: TRBV5-1; D: NA; J: TRBJ1-1; size: NA; CDR3: CASSLAIDSVAFF; DNA: TGCGCCAGCAGCTTGGCGATCGACAGTGTAGCTTTCTTT
V: TRBV9; D: TRBD1; J: TRBJ2-7; size: NA; CDR3: CASSVGEGGSYEQYF; DNA: TGTGCCAGCAGCGTAGGTGAAGGGGGCAGCTACGAGCAGTACTTC
V: TRBV6-5; D: TRBD1; J: TRBJ1-5; size: NA; CDR3: CASRDRGSNQPQHF; DNA: TGTGCCAGCAGGGACAGGGGAAGCAATCAGCCCCAGCATTTT
V: TRBV2; D: NA; J: TRBJ2-3; size: NA; CDR3: CASNAGTDTQYF; DNA: TGTGCCAGCAATGCAGGCACAGATACGCAGTATTTT
V: TRBV19; D: NA; J: TRBJ1-2; size: few; CDR3: CATSRVANYGYTF; DNA: TGTGCCACCTCCAGGGTCGCTAACTATGGCTACACCTTC
V: TRBV3-1/TRBV3-2; D: NA; J: TRBJ1-3; size: NA; CDR3: CASSQPGSAGNTIYF; DNA: TGTGCCAGCAGCCAACCAGGGTCTGCGGGAAACACCATATATTTT
V: TRBV7-2; D: NA; J: TRBJ2-2; size: NA; CDR3: CASSLRSSAGTGELFF; DNA: TGTGCCAGCAGCTTACGGAGTTCGGCCGGCACCGGGGAGCTGTTTTTT
V: TRBV28; D: TRBD1; J: TRBJ2-7; size: NA; CDR3: CAVKGTGISYEQYF; DNA: TGTGCCGTCAAGGGGACAGGGATATCCTACGAGCAGTACTTC
V: TRBV4-2; D: NA; J: TRBJ1-1; size: NA; CDR3: CASSQMGRETEAFF; DNA: TGTGCCAGCAGCCAGATGGGGAGGGAAACTGAAGCTTTCTTT
V: TRBV30; D: NA; J: TRBJ1-6; size: NA; CDR3: CARMRQVYSSYNSPLHF; DNA: TGTGCCCGCATGCGACAGGTATACAGCTCCTATAATTCACCCCTCCACTTT
V: TRBV4-1; D: TRBD2; J: TRBJ2-1; size: NA; CDR3: CASSPGEGPASEQFF; DNA: TGCGCCAGCAGCCCGGGGGAGGGCCCTGCGAGCGAGCAGTTCTTC
V: TRBV7-2; D: NA; J: TRBJ2-7; size: NA; CDR3: CASSLVFGSYEQYF; DNA: TGTGCCAGCAGCTTAGTCTTCGGCTCCTACGAGCAGTACTTC
V: TRBV6-5; D: NA; J: TRBJ1-1; size: NA; CDR3: CASSYLKGVNTEAFF; DNA: TGTGCCAGCAGTTACTTGAAGGGAGTGAACACTGAAGCTTTCTTT
V: TRBV5-6; D: TRBD1; J: TRBJ1-5; size: NA; CDR3: CASSFPRTGYNQPQHF; DNA: TGTGCCAGCAGCTTCCCACGGACAGGTTACAATCAGCCCCAGCATTTT
V: TRBV4-1; D: NA; J: TRBJ1-1; size: NA; CDR3: CASSQVVSQGGTEAFF; DNA: TGCGCCAGCAGCCAAGTCGTGAGCCAGGGCGGAACTGAAGCTTTCTTT
V: TRBV11-2; D: NA; J: TRBJ2-5; size: NA; CDR3: CASSGGSLKWETQYF; DNA: TGTGCCAGCAGCGGGGGCTCGTTGAAATGGGAGACCCAGTACTTC
V: TRBV5-4; D: TRBD1; J: TRBJ2-7; size: NA; CDR3: CASSPRQGSYEQYF; DNA: TGTGCCAGCAGCCCTAGACAGGGCTCCTACGAGCAGTACTTC
V: TRBV29-1; D: NA; J: TRBJ2-2; size: NA; CDR3: CSVGARAFGELFF; DNA: TGCAGCGTGGGGGCCAGGGCATTCGGGGAGCTGTTTTTT
V: TRBV2; D: NA; J: TRBJ1-5; size: NA; CDR3: CASRETVSNQPQHF; DNA: TGTGCCAGCAGGGAGACTGTCAGCAATCAGCCCCAGCATTTT
V: TRBV3-1/TRBV3-2; D: TRBD1; J: TRBJ1-1; size: NA; CDR3: CASRLTGRSEAFF; DNA: TGTGCCAGCAGGCTGACAGGGCGCTCTGAAGCTTTCTTT
V: TRBV5-5; D: NA; J: TRBJ1-2; size: NA; CDR3: CASSLGGGGYTF; DNA: TGTGCCAGCAGCTTGGGAGGGGGTGGCTACACCTTC
V: TRBV11-1; D: TRBD1; J: TRBJ2-5; size: NA; CDR3: CASWDRGRGETQYF; DNA: TGTGCCAGCTGGGACAGGGGGCGCGGGGAGACCCAGTACTTC
V: TRBV5-1; D: TRBD2; J: TRBJ2-7; size: NA; CDR3: CASSLEAGGIDEQYF; DNA: TGCGCCAGCAGCTTGGAAGCGGGGGGTATCGACGAGCAGTACTTC
V: TRBV11-2; D: NA; J: TRBJ2-3; size: NA; CDR3: CASSFEDSVPTQYF; DNA: TGTGCCAGCAGCTTTGAGGACTCGGTGCCTACGCAGTATTTT
V: TRBV14; D: NA; J: TRBJ1-1; size: NA; CDR3: CASGTTGTNTEAFF; DNA: TGTGCCAGCGGGACAACAGGGACGAACACTGAAGCTTTCTTT
V: TRBV14; D: NA; J: TRBJ2-1; size: NA; CDR3: CASSQQGGYNEQFF; DNA: TGTGCCAGCAGCCAACAGGGGGGATACAATGAGCAGTTCTTC
V: TRBV3-1/TRBV3-2; D: NA; J: TRBJ1-2; size: NA; CDR3: CASSQGGLGSSGGYTF; DNA: TGTGCCAGCAGCCAAGGCGGCCTGGGGTCCAGCGGCGGCTACACCTTC
V: TRBV18; D: NA; J: TRBJ1-2; size: once; CDR3: CASSPPSGYGYTF; DNA: TGTGCCAGCTCACCACCCTCAGGGTACGGCTACACCTTC
V: TRBV7-8; D: NA; J: TRBJ1-5; size: NA; CDR3: CASSLWKGEIQPQHF; DNA: TGTGCCAGCAGCTTATGGAAGGGGGAGATTCAGCCCCAGCATTTT
V: TRBV2; D: NA; J: TRBJ1-1; size: NA; CDR3: CASSPFNTEAFF; DNA: TGTGCCAGCAGTCCGTTTAACACTGAAGCTTTCTTT
V: TRBV30; D: TRBD1; J: TRBJ1-3; size: NA; CDR3: CAWSVQEQGAVYF; DNA: TGTGCCTGGAGTGTACAGGAACAGGGGGCTGTATATTTT
V: TRBV27; D: NA; J: TRBJ2-5; size: NA; CDR3: CASSSPDNQETQYF; DNA: TGTGCCAGCAGTTCCCCCGACAACCAAGAGACCCAGTACTTC
V: TRBV29-1; D: NA; J: TRBJ1-2; size: NA; CDR3: CSVVNRESYTF; DNA: TGCAGCGTTGTGAACAGGGAGTCCTACACCTTC
V: TRBV6-6; D: NA; J: TRBJ1-5; size: NA; CDR3: CASSHNTDKTQPQHF; DNA: TGTGCCAGCAGCCACAACACAGACAAAACCCAGCCCCAGCATTTT
V: TRBV5-6; D: TRBD1; J: TRBJ2-1; size: NA; CDR3: CASSAGTGWDEQFF; DNA: TGTGCCAGCAGCGCCGGGACAGGGTGGGATGAGCAGTTCTTC
V: TRBV28; D: NA; J: TRBJ1-5; size: NA; CDR3: CASSLWSGNQPQHF; DNA: TGTGCCAGCAGTTTATGGTCAGGGAATCAGCCCCAGCATTTT
V: TRBV6-5; D: TRBD1; J: TRBJ1-5; size: NA; CDR3: CASSRTGEQPQHF; DNA: TGTGCCAGCAGCCGGACAGGGGAGCAGCCCCAGCATTTT
V: TRBV30; D: TRBD1; J: TRBJ1-4; size: once; CDR3: CAPPAGGILREKLFF; DNA: TGTGCCCCCCCGGCAGGGGGTATTCTAAGGGAAAAACTGTTTTTT
V: TRBV14; D: NA; J: TRBJ1-4; size: NA; CDR3: CAGSQDFSNEKLFF; DNA: TGTGCCGGCAGCCAAGACTTCTCGAATGAAAAACTGTTTTTT
V: TRBV5-1; D: TRBD1; J: TRBJ1-3; size: NA; CDR3: CASSLGGQGGHTIYF; DNA: TGCGCCAGCAGCTTGGGCGGACAGGGTGGGCACACCATATATTTT
V: TRBV24-1; D: NA; J: TRBJ2-3; size: NA; CDR3: CATSGGGDTDTQYF; DNA: TGTGCCACCAGTGGAGGCGGGGACACAGATACGCAGTATTTT
V: TRBV5-1; D: TRBD2; J: TRBJ2-1; size: NA; CDR3: CASSLGLAGGLSSYNEQFF; DNA: TGCGCCAGCAGCTTGGGTCTAGCGGGGGGGCTTAGCTCCTACAATGAGCAGTTCTTC
V: TRBV9; D: NA; J: TRBJ2-3; size: NA; CDR3: CASSGDLGTDTQYF; DNA: TGTGCCAGCAGCGGGGACTTAGGCACAGATACGCAGTATTTT
V: TRBV5-1; D: TRBD1; J: TRBJ1-2; size: few; CDR3: CASSPTGTENGYTF; DNA: TGCGCCAGCAGCCCTACCGGGACAGAAAATGGCTACACCTTC
V: TRBV2; D: NA; J: TRBJ1-6; size: NA; CDR3: CASSTLTDNSPLHF; DNA: TGTGCCAGCAGTACCTTGACTGACAATTCACCCCTCCACTTT
V: TRBV5-6; D: NA; J: TRBJ1-2; size: NA; CDR3: CASSLDREGDAWHGYTF; DNA: TGTGCCAGCAGCTTGGACAGGGAAGGTGATGCATGGCATGGCTACACCTTC
V: TRBV6-4; D: TRBD1; J: TRBJ2-7; size: NA; CDR3: CASEGQEDYEQYF; DNA: TGTGCCAGCGAAGGACAGGAGGACTACGAGCAGTACTTC
V: TRBV18; D: TRBD1; J: TRBJ1-4; size: NA; CDR3: CASSQSRGLGDEKLFF; DNA: TGTGCCAGCTCACAGTCCAGGGGGCTTGGGGATGAAAAACTGTTTTTT
V: TRBV7-2; D: TRBD2; J: TRBJ2-7; size: NA; CDR3: CASSPDGGGTYEQYF; DNA: TGTGCCAGCAGCCCGGATGGGGGGGGAACCTACGAGCAGTACTTC
V: TRBV27; D: TRBD2; J: TRBJ2-3; size: NA; CDR3: CASSRKTSGGTDTQYF; DNA: TGTGCCAGCAGCCGTAAGACTAGCGGGGGTACAGATACGCAGTATTTT
V: TRBV2; D: NA; J: TRBJ1-1; size: NA; CDR3: CASKTGSRAEAFF; DNA: TGTGCCAGCAAAACAGGGAGTCGCGCTGAAGCTTTCTTT
V: TRBV18; D: TRBD1; J: TRBJ2-1; size: NA; CDR3: CASSRRDRGSYNEQFF; DNA: TGTGCCAGCTCACGACGGGACAGGGGATCCTACAATGAGCAGTTCTTC
V: TRBV5-5; D: NA; J: TRBJ2-7; size: NA; CDR3: CASSPNRATYEQYF; DNA: TGTGCCAGCAGCCCGAACAGGGCCACCTACGAGCAGTACTTC
V: TRBV6-5; D: NA; J: TRBJ1-2; size: few; CDR3: CASNAAGTTYGYTF; DNA: TGTGCCAGCAACGCCGCCGGGACAACCTATGGCTACACCTTC
V: TRBV15; D: NA; J: TRBJ1-4; size: few; CDR3: CATSINREKLFF; DNA: TGTGCCACCAGCATTAATCGGGAAAAACTGTTTTTT
V: TRBV19; D: NA; J: TRBJ2-1; size: NA; CDR3: CATRGFGDEQFF; DNA: TGTGCCACAAGAGGGTTCGGCGATGAGCAGTTCTTC